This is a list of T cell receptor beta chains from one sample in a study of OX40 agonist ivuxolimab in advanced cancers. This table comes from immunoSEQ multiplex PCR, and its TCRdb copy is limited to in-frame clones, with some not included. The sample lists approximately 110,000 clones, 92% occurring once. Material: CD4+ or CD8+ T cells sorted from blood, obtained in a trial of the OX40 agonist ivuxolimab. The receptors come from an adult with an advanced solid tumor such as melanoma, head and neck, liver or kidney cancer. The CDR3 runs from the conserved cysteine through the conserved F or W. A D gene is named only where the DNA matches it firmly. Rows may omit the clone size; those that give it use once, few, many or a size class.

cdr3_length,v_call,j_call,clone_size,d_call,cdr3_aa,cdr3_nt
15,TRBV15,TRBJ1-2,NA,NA,CATSRDRGGPYGYTF,TGTGCCACCAGCAGAGATAGAGGGGGTCCCTATGGCTACACCTTC
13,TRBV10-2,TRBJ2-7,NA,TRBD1,CASSLKQGDEQYF,TGCGCCAGCAGCTTGAAACAGGGGGACGAGCAGTACTTC
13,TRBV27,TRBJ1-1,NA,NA,CASSLTANTEAFF,TGTGCCAGCAGTCTAACAGCGAACACTGAAGCTTTCTTT
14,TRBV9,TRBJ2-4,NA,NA,CASSVAGGARIQYF,TGTGCCAGCAGCGTAGCTGGAGGGGCGCGCATTCAGTACTTC
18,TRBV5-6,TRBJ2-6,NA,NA,CASSLGRGLVVGANVLTF,TGTGCCAGCAGCTTGGGACGGGGGCTCGTTGTTGGGGCCAACGTCCTGACTTTC
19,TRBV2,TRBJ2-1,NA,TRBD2,CASSLPPGLAGGYYNEQFF,TGTGCCAGCAGTCTTCCCCCGGGACTAGCGGGAGGTTATTACAATGAGCAGTTCTTC
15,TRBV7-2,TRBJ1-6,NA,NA,CASSLEGGLDSPLHF,TGTGCCAGCAGCTTAGAGGGGGGCCTAGATTCACCCCTCCACTTT
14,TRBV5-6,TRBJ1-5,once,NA,CASSPQGIRQPQHF,TGTGCCAGCAGCCCCCAGGGGATTCGTCAGCCCCAGCATTTT
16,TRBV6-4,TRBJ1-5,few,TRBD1,CASTRLLDREQKPQHF,TGTGCCAGCACCCGACTCCTGGACAGGGAGCAGAAGCCCCAGCATTTT
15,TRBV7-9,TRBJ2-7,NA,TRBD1,CASRSPGQGSYEQYF,TGTGCCAGCAGATCCCCGGGACAGGGTTCCTACGAGCAGTACTTC
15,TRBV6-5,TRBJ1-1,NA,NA,CASRPPGGEGAEAFF,TGTGCCAGCAGACCCCCGGGGGGCGAAGGCGCTGAAGCTTTCTTT
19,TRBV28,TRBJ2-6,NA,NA,CASIGFSRPSLSGANVLTF,TGTGCCAGCATAGGGTTTAGCAGACCCTCCCTCTCTGGGGCCAACGTCCTGACTTTC
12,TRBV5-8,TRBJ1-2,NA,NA,CARSTRGYGYTF,TGTGCCAGATCAACTAGAGGCTATGGCTACACCTTC
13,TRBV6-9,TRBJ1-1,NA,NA,CASHEGTNTEAFF,TGTGCCAGCCATGAGGGGACGAACACTGAAGCTTTCTTT
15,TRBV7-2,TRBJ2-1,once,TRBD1,CASSLAPGQGNEQFF,TGTGCCAGCAGCTTAGCGCCGGGACAGGGGAATGAGCAGTTCTTC
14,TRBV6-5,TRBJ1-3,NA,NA,CASSYSSQGNTIYF,TGTGCCAGCAGTTACTCGAGCCAGGGAAACACCATATATTTT
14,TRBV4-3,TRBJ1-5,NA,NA,CASSQEGYNQPQHF,TGCGCCAGCAGCCAAGAGGGTTACAATCAGCCCCAGCATTTT
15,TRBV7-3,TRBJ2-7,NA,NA,CASSLERGWPYEQYF,TGTGCCAGCAGCTTGGAAAGGGGGTGGCCCTACGAGCAGTACTTC
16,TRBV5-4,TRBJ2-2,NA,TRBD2,CASNLLSGSNTGELFF,TGTGCCAGCAACCTACTTAGCGGGAGTAACACCGGGGAGCTGTTTTTT
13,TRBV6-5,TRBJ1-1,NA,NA,CASSGTVNTEAFF,TGTGCCAGCAGTGGGACGGTGAACACTGAAGCTTTCTTT
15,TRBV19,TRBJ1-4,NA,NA,CASSSTGWGDEKLFF,TGTGCCAGTAGTTCAACAGGTTGGGGCGATGAAAAACTGTTTTTT
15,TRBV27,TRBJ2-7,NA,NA,CASSPPGMGSYEQYF,TGTGCCAGCAGCCCCCCCGGAATGGGCTCCTACGAGCAGTACTTC
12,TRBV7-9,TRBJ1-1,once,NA,CASSQGGTEAFF,TGTGCCAGCAGCCAAGGCGGCACTGAAGCTTTCTTT
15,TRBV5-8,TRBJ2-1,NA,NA,CASALGVLSYNEQFF,TGTGCCAGCGCTCTGGGGGTCCTCTCCTACAATGAGCAGTTCTTC
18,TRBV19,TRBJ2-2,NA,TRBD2,CASSIDQTSGANTGELFF,TGTGCCAGTAGTATAGATCAAACTAGCGGGGCGAACACCGGGGAGCTGTTTTTT
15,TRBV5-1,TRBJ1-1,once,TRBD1,CASSPRDRMDPEAFF,TGCGCCAGCAGCCCAAGGGACAGGATGGACCCAGAAGCTTTCTTT
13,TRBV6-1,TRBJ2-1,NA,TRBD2,CASSGLAIDEQFF,TGTGCCAGCAGTGGACTAGCGATCGATGAGCAGTTCTTC
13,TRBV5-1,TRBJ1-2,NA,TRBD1,CASSTGDSYGYTF,TGCGCCAGCAGCACCGGGGACAGCTATGGCTACACCTTC
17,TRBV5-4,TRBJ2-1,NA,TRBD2,CASSTRTSGISYNEQFF,TGTGCCAGCAGCACTAGGACTAGCGGGATATCCTACAATGAGCAGTTCTTC
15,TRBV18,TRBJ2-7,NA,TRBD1,CASSPTDRGPYEQYF,TGTGCCAGCTCACCAACGGACAGGGGGCCTTACGAGCAGTACTTC
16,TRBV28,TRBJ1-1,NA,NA,CASRQRGFGVGTEAFF,TGTGCCAGCAGGCAGCGGGGGTTCGGGGTTGGTACTGAAGCTTTCTTT
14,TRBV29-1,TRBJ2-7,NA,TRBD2,CSVEGTSGAYEQYF,TGCAGCGTTGAAGGGACTAGCGGGGCCTACGAGCAGTACTTC
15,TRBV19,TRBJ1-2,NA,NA,CASSMIQGTAYGYTF,TGTGCCAGTAGTATGATCCAGGGCACCGCTTATGGCTACACCTTC
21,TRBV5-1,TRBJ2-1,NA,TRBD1,CASSLGGARTGVIGSYNGQFF,TGCGCCAGCAGCTTGGGGGGTGCCCGGACAGGGGTTATTGGATCCTACAATGGGCAGTTCTTC
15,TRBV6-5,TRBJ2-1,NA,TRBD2,CASSVTSGPYNEQFF,TGTGCCAGCAGTGTGACTAGCGGGCCTTACAATGAGCAGTTCTTC